The source of this T cell receptor beta chain is a study of blood T cells in healthy people across ages. CDR1 is SQVTM and CDR2 is ANQGSEA in the germline V gene. V trimming: 7 bases; J trimming: 5 bases; junction bases outside the gene matches: 15. The CDR3 length is 18 residues. Using a J-beta primer mix together with a sample-barcoded 5' primer, a second PCR was run for roughly 6 to 12 cycles. Every cDNA molecule bore a tag from a template-switch adaptor containing 12 random nucleotides. TCRdb ran MiXCR on the 5' RACE reads and lists one entry per CDR3 protein. Among about 1,800,000 distinct CDR3 sequences listed, roughly 30% were seen once. The donors, all healthy, were Caucasians living in Russia, aged 6 to 90.

The chain has TRBV29-1 and TRBJ2-2, with 14 positions matching TRBD2. The TCR was taken from a woman in her twenties or thirties in good health. The source material was blood. CDR3 bases: TGCAGCGCCAAACCCGTGGGACTAGCGGGAGTGTATACCGGGGAGCTGTTTTTT. Protein product: CSAKPVGLAGVYTGELFF.